The 8 T cell receptor beta chains reported below all come from one sample, sequenced in a study of CD8 T cell repertoires and HIV-1 epitope variants. Produced via immunoSEQ multiplex PCR; TCRdb's table is partial and in-frame only. The profile shows 7,000 to 7,500 clones, roughly 70% of them singletons. Their antigen targets remain unknown. The specimen sequenced was cultured CD8+ T cells derived from PBMCs. These receptors were taken from a male donor with HIV.

This rearrangement joins TRBV28 to TRBJ1-2; D possibly corresponds to TRBD1 (6 bases). V shed 3 bases and J shed 4 bases, with 15 bases lying between them. CDR1 is MDHEN and CDR2 is SYDVKM in the germline V gene. The CDR3 is 15 residues long. CDR3 sequence (DNA): TGTGCCAGCAGTTTGCAGGGGCTAGGGATCTATGGCTACACCTTC. Its translation is CASSLQGLGIYGYTF.

Turning to this clone: The sample holds other DNA sequences that translate to the same CDR3. J is TRBJ1-6 and V is TRBV25-1; D might be TRBD1 (6 bases). From germline, CDR1 is MGHDK and CDR2 SYGVNS. The V gene lost 3 bases and the J gene lost 7 bases, with 10 bases spanning the gap. This CDR3 contains 14 residues. CDR3 in amino acids: CASSDRTANSPLHF. DNA for the CDR3: TGTGCCAGCAGTGACCGGACAGCGAATTCACCCCTCCACTTT.

In nucleotides, the CDR3 is TGTGCCAGCAGTTACTCGACGGGGGCTGGGGCCAACGTCCTGACTTTC. This encodes CASSYSTGAGANVLTF. The chain carries TRBV6-5 and TRBJ2-6; D possibly corresponds to TRBD2 (6 bases). Looked up from germline, CDR1 is MNHEY and CDR2 is SVGAGI. The CDR3 has 16 amino acids. Trimming pared 0 bases from V and 2 bases from J, leaving 8 bases between.

The rearrangement joins TRBV27 to TRBJ2-1, with D maybe TRBD1 (6 bases). The CDR3 is made up of 16 amino acids. The germline V gene has CDR1 MNHEY and CDR2 SMNVEV (reference sequence). With 6 bases removed from V and 0 bases from J, the gap between germline ends came to 15 bases. CDR3 sequence: CASSIQGLSSYNEQFF. For the CDR3, the DNA is TGTGCCAGCAGCATACAGGGCCTGAGCTCCTACAATGAGCAGTTCTTC.

The J gene is TRBJ1-1, the V gene TRBV12-5, with D uncertain. CDR1 LGHNT and CDR2 FRNRAP come from the germline V gene. V was trimmed by 2 bases and J by 1 base, leaving 11 bases between them. The length of the CDR3 is 15 residues. CDR3: CASGLWREQNTEAFF. In nucleotides, the CDR3 is TGTGCTAGTGGTTTGTGGAGGGAGCAGAACACTGAAGCTTTCTTT.

This clone was observed a single time. The V gene is TRBV4-2, the J gene TRBJ2-2, with D possibly matching TRBD1 (5 bases). In germline, CDR1 is LGHNA, CDR2 YNFKEQ. CDR3 size: 16 residues. V dropped 0 bases and J dropped 0 bases, with 8 bases sitting between them. The CDR3 loop reads CASSQDGRANTGELFF. The CDR3, as DNA: TGTGCCAGCAGCCAAGATGGCAGGGCGAACACCGGGGAGCTGTTTTTT.

This chain connects TRBV7-9 to TRBJ2-2; TRBD2 might be the D (5 bases). Deletions cut 4 bases from V and 8 bases from J, with 8 bases between. Germline V CDR1 and CDR2: SEHNR, FQNEAQ (reference sequence). There are 12 residues in the CDR3. The DNA for the CDR3 is TGTGCCAGCAGCTACCCGGGGGGGGAGCTGTTTTTT. This sequence encodes CASSYPGGELFF.

Details on this clone: At one end the junction does not follow the germline gene, possibly because of a read error. V is TRBV4-2 and J is TRBJ1-2; TRBD1 matches 10 bases. The CDR3 runs to 14 residues. Germline CDR1 LGHNA, CDR2 YNFKEQ. The CDR3 spells CASSDPGTGVLGAF. CDR3 coding DNA: TGTGCCAGCAGCGATCCCGGGACAGGGGTCCTCGGTGCCTTC.